There are a few counts of the clone carrying this T cell receptor beta chain. What it binds is not known. TCRdb reprocessed the 5' RACE reads with MiXCR, giving one entry per CDR3 protein. The sample shows a few hundred thousand distinct CDR3 sequences, 24% of them seen only once. The CDR3 runs 14 residues. V trimming: 5 bases; J trimming: 10 bases; junction bases outside the gene matches: 7. Germline assignment: CDR1 MNHNS and CDR2 SASEGT. The sample originates from a study of identical twins. General observations from the study: Whereas memory repertoires showed no such difference, abundant cord blood beta clonotypes carried fewer insertions.

These data also featured in a second study, about T cells expressing NK-cell markers. That source notes: What restricted sorting to alpha-beta TCR T cells in several experiments was an anti-gamma-delta TCR antibody. In a group of several donors, dominant NKG2C+ clonotypes represented 1.0-7.0% of CD8+ T cells. These clonotypes additionally ranked first within the CD3+CD56-NKG2C+ fraction of four donors.

This sequence was found in a woman aged 18-30 years in good health. Input material: CD4+ T cells sorted from blood. This chain connects TRBV6-1 to TRBJ1-6, with 8 bases identical to TRBD1. The CDR3 coding sequence is TGTGCCAGCAGTCCCCGACAGGGGAGCTCACCCCTCCACTTT. This gives the protein CASSPRQGSSPLHF.